This T cell receptor beta chain appears in the sequencing data of a study of post-analysis software for immune sequencing data. Looking at the study overall: Some patients lacked subtype; others had relapsing-remitting, secondary progressive or progressive-relapsing disease. The study, taken as a whole, reports: Compared with controls, patients had more of 4 to 6 TRBV segments, including TRBV5-6, TRBV5-1 and TRBV20-1. Clustering by F measure revealed strong co-clustering among samples prepared together in one batch. Multiple sclerosis patients showed significantly lower normalized Chao1 diversity than controls did.

This clonotype has a handful of counts. Its antigen is unidentified. The TCR beta cDNA libraries carried unique molecular identifiers. T cells numbering roughly 1 to 10 million yielded 500,000 to 550,000 cDNA molecules. One entry per CDR3 protein, called by TCRdb with MiXCR from the PCR reads. The sample has 550,000 to 700,000 distinct CDR3 sequences, roughly 46% seen once. Germline V gives CDR1 SGHTA, CDR2 FQGNSA. Trimming took 1 base from V and 0 from J, leaving 10 bases between them. The CDR3 has 15 residues. The sequence was collected from a girl aged 10 to 17 with multiple sclerosis. The sequenced material came from blood. This chain joins TRBV7-2 and TRBJ2-7; D may be TRBD2 (5 bases). CDR3 loop: CASSLDGESSYEQYF. Written as DNA, the CDR3 is TGTGCCAGCAGCTTAGATGGGGAGAGCTCCTACGAGCAGTACTTC.